One sample yielded the 18 T cell receptor beta chains listed below, sequenced in a study of OX40 agonist ivuxolimab in advanced cancers. The assay was immunoSEQ multiplex PCR, and TCRdb's table has in-frame clones only and misses some. The sample lists 53,000 or so clones; 86% were seen once. This sample comprised CD4+ or CD8+ T cells sorted from blood, obtained in a trial of the OX40 agonist ivuxolimab. The receptors were sampled from an adult with an advanced solid tumor such as melanoma, head and neck, liver or kidney cancer.

V is TRBV19 and J is TRBJ1-1; the D is unclear. CDR1 LNHDA and CDR2 SQIVND come from the germline V gene (reference sequence). V gave up 3 bases and J gave up 0 bases, with 5 bases separating them. This CDR3 comprises 13 residues. The CDR3 sequence: CASSIMVNTEAFF. The CDR3 bases are TGTGCCAGTAGTATTATGGTGAACACTGAAGCTTTCTTT.

This clone was counted at least ten times. The genes are TRBV7-3 and TRBJ2-2; no definite D call. The V end was cut by 3 bases, the J end by 0 bases, with 8 bases between. CDR3 size: 15 residues. Germline V CDR1 and CDR2: SGHTA, FQGTGA. The CDR3 loop is CASSLGGTNTGELFF. The CDR3 DNA sequence: TGTGCCAGCAGCTTGGGCGGAACGAACACCGGGGAGCTGTTTTTT.

The chain couples TRBV6-1 to TRBJ2-7; 13 nucleotides align to TRBD2. Germline V lookup: CDR1 MNHNS, CDR2 SASEGT. The CDR3 has 12 residues. V was clipped by 10 bases and J by 6 bases; unmatched bases: 3. The DNA of the CDR3 is TGTGCCACTACTAGCGGGAGGGGCGAGCAGTACTTC. Translated, it gives CATTSGRGEQYF.

CDR3 bases: TGTGCCAGCAGTGAAAGTCTCATCTGGGGGAACACTGAAGCTTTCTTT. Amino acid sequence: CASSESLIWGNTEAFF. The chain combines TRBV2 with TRBJ1-1; the D is unclear. Trimming removed 2 bases at V and 1 base at J, with 14 bases between. Germline-derived CDR1 and CDR2 are SNHLY and FYNNEI. The CDR3 spans 16 residues. Full variable domain (outside the CDR3, taken from reference TRBV2 and TRBJ1-1): EPEVTQTPSHQVTQMGQEVILRCVPISNHLYFYWYRQILGQKVEFLVSFYNNEISEKSEIFDDQFSVERPDGSNFTLKIRSTKLEDSAMYFCASSESLIWGNTEAFFGQGTRLTVV.

The genes are TRBV10-3 and TRBJ1-4, with 8 bases identical to TRBD1. Per germline, CDR1 ENHRY and CDR2 SYGVKD. The CDR3 length is 15 residues. The ends lost 10 bases at V and 8 bases at J; junction bases unmatched: 15. The DNA for the CDR3 is TGTGCCACGAAACTTACAGGGGGGGACGGCGAAAAACTGTTTTTT. This translates into CATKLTGGDGEKLFF.

The rearrangement joins TRBV28 to TRBJ2-7; tentatively, D is TRBD1 or TRBD2 (5 bases each). The germline gives CDR1 MDHEN, CDR2 SYDVKM. The CDR3 loop spans 13 amino acids. The V gene lost 4 bases and the J gene lost 3 bases, with 10 bases spanning the gap. The DNA of the CDR3 is TGTGCCAGCAGTTCGGGACGGTACTACGAGCAGTACTTC. Amino acid sequence: CASSSGRYYEQYF.

This rearrangement joins TRBV4-2 to TRBJ1-6; 8 bases are a match to TRBD1. The CDR3 sequence is 18 residues long. Germline loops: CDR1 LGHNA, CDR2 YNFKEQ. The trim removed 3 bases at V and 2 bases at J, leaving 9 bases unmatched. The CDR3 protein is CASSQDSGGGTYNSPLHF. The CDR3 DNA reads TGTGCCAGCAGCCAGGATTCAGGGGGCGGTACCTATAATTCACCCCTCCACTTT.

This clone has only one observation. The chain links TRBV27 to TRBJ2-1; D ambiguous. From germline, CDR1 is MNHEY and CDR2 SMNVEV (reference sequence). This CDR3 contains 13 residues. The germline V and J ends were trimmed by 5 bases and 9 bases, with 14 bases remaining between them. This CDR3 is CASSPPSFSEQFF. CDR3 sequence (DNA): TGTGCCAGCAGTCCCCCCTCCTTTAGTGAGCAGTTCTTC.

Here the CDR3 DNA reads TGTGCCAGCAGCCTTCTAAGCTCTGGGGCCAACGTCCTGACTTTC. It specifies CASSLLSSGANVLTF. This chain joins TRBV28 and TRBJ2-6; unclear D gene. Trimming stripped 6 bases from V and 0 bases from J, with 9 bases between. Germline V gene sequence: CDR1 MDHEN, CDR2 SYDVKM. The CDR3 sequence is 15 residues long.

The V and J genes are TRBV27 and TRBJ2-2; no clear D. Germline V gene sequence: CDR1 MNHEY, CDR2 SMNVEV (reference sequence). The length of the CDR3 is 16 residues. Trimming shortened V by 2 bases and J by 1 base, and 11 bases separated the two germline ends. In nucleotides, the CDR3 is TGTGCCAGCAGTTTAGTTTTGTGGGAGAACACCGGGGAGCTGTTTTTT. Translating gives CASSLVLWENTGELFF.

The chain is built from TRBV13 and TRBJ2-1, with 8 bases fitting TRBD2. The germline V gene has CDR1 PRHDT and CDR2 FYEKMQ (reference sequence). The V segment lost 5 bases and the J segment 2 bases; nucleotides outside the gene matches: 8. The CDR3 consists of 16 residues. The CDR3 DNA follows: TGTGCCAGCAGCAGAAAAGCGGGAGAGCCCTACAATGAGCAGTTCTTC. Protein: CASSRKAGEPYNEQFF.

The genes are TRBV11-2 and TRBJ1-4; weak D call: TRBD1 (5 bases). Germline V gene sequence: CDR1 SGHAT, CDR2 FQNNGV. This CDR3 contains 13 residues. V lost 3 bases and J lost 5, with 7 bases in between. The CDR3 reads CASSLTENEKLFF. CDR3 bases: TGTGCCAGCAGCTTGACAGAAAATGAAAAACTGTTTTTT.

The rearrangement uses TRBV11-2 and TRBJ2-5, with 9 bases that match TRBD1. The V gene's germline CDR1 is SGHAT and CDR2 FQNNGV. CDR3 length: 13 residues. V lost 6 bases, J lost 5 bases, and 4 bases stayed unmatched. For the CDR3, the DNA is TGTGCCAGCAGTAGGGACAGGGACGAGACCCAGTACTTC. Amino acid sequence: CASSRDRDETQYF. Full variable domain (rest looked up from reference TRBV11-2 and TRBJ2-5): EAGVAQSPRYKIIEKRQSVAFWCNPISGHATLYWYQQILGQGPKLLIQFQNNGVVDDSQLPKDRFSAERLKGVDSTLKIQPAKLEDSAVYLCASSRDRDETQYFGPGTRLLVL.

The chain is built from TRBV5-8 and TRBJ2-2; the match to TRBD2 covers 8 bases. Trimming at V came to 5 bases and at J to 6 bases, leaving 6 bases not matched to a gene. The CDR3 is 14 residues long. Germline V gene data show CDR1 as SGHTS and CDR2 as YDEGEE. The CDR3 sequence is CASRNGRVAGELFF. The CDR3 DNA sequence: TGTGCCAGCAGGAACGGGAGGGTCGCCGGGGAGCTGTTTTTT.

V usage is TRBV7-6 and J usage is TRBJ2-5; 8 bases are shared with TRBD2. CDR1 and CDR2 (germline): SGHVS, FNYEAQ. With 1 base clipped from V and 9 bases from J, the junction kept 13 bases outside the gene matches. The CDR3 covers 16 residues. CDR3 in DNA: TGTGCCAGCAGCTTAGAGATCGACGTGGGGCGGGAGGCCCAGTACTTC. Amino acid sequence: CASSLEIDVGREAQYF.

The chain combines TRBV5-4 with TRBJ2-7; D is ambiguous. Trimming stripped 0 bases from V and 6 bases from J, with 7 bases between. Per germline, CDR1 SGHNT and CDR2 YYREEE (reference sequence). The CDR3 covers 12 residues. CDR3 nucleotide sequence: TGTGCCAGCAGCTTGGGCGTTGGCGAGCAGTACTTC. The encoded protein is CASSLGVGEQYF.

This rearrangement joins TRBV9 to TRBJ2-1, with D tentatively TRBD1 or TRBD2 (5 bases each). The CDR3 sequence is 16 residues long. V was trimmed by 0 bases and J by 2 bases, leaving 12 bases between them. Per the germline V gene, CDR1 is SGDLS and CDR2 is YYNGEE. The CDR3 here is CASSVAEGPPYNEQFF. The CDR3 nucleotides read TGTGCCAGCAGCGTAGCCGAGGGACCCCCCTACAATGAGCAGTTCTTC.

A single count supports this clone. This chain connects TRBV28 to TRBJ1-2; D call uncertain. The CDR3 spans 15 residues. From germline, CDR1 is MDHEN and CDR2 SYDVKM. Between the trimmed V and J ends, which lost 1 base and 8 bases, there was a span of 17 bases. In DNA form, the CDR3 reads TGTGCCAGCAGTTTATTAGTTGAGGGAGGCGGAGGCTACACCTTC. Its translation is CASSLLVEGGGGYTF.